This TCR beta chain was sequenced during a study of blood T cell repertoires in COVID-19. Study details: Acute and convalescent COVID-19 specimens originated in the United States, Italy and Spain. T cells, B-cell-depleted T cells, or PBMCs supplied cDNA or gDNA.

This clone is a singleton in its sample. Patients in Seattle were enrolled during active infection, then followed longitudinally. This CDR3 contains 14 residues. V lost 10 bases, J lost 0 bases, and 14 bases lay in between. CDR1 SGHRS and CDR2 YFSETQ come from the germline V gene. Under the authors' procedure: Amplification of reference gene primers provided the estimated nucleated cell counts. Method: immunoSEQ multiplex PCR; TCRdb's copy keeps in-frame clones and lacks some. The V and J calls and clone size are taken from that table; D and trimming were inferred from the DNA. The top ten hold around 4% of the sample, which has 300,000 to 450,000 clones, around 90% seen once.

The TCR was taken from a woman aged 55-75 years with COVID-19, enrolled during active disease. Sequences were obtained from peripheral blood. The rearrangement links TRBV5-1 to TRBJ2-1; D is unclear. The CDR3 bases are TGCGCCTCAAGGTCGGGTAGCTCCTACAATGAGCAGTTCTTC. It translates to CASRSGSSYNEQFF.